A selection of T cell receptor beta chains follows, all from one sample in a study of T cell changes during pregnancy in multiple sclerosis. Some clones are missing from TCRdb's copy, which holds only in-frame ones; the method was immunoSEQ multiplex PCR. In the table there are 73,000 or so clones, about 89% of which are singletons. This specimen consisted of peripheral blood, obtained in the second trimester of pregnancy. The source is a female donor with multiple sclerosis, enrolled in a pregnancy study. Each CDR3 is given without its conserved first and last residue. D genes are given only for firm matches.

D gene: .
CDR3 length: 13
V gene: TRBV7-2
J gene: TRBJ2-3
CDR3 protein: ASSLEAGNTDTQY

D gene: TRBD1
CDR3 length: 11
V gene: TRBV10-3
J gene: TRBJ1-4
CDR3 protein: AIRGTDNEKLF

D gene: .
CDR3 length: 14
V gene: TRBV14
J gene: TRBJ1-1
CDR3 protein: ASSQVGGARGTEAF

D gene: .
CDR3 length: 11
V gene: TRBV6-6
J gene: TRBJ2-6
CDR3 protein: ASSQSGANVLT

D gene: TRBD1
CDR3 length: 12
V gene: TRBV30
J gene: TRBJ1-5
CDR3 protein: AWSRGQGHQPQH

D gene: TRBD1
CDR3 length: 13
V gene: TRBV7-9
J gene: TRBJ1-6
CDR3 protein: ASSSRTGDNSPLH

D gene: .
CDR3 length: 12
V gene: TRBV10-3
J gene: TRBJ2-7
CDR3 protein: AITQGGRSYEQY

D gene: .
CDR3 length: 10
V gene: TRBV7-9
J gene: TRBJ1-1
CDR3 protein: ASSLVGVEAF

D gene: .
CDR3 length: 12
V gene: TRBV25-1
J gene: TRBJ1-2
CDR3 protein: ASSVGSFFYGYT

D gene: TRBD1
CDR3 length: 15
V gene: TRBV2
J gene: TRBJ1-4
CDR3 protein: ASRISSRGTTNEKLF

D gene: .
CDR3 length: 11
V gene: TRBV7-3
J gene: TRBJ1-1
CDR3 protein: ASSAQVNTEAF

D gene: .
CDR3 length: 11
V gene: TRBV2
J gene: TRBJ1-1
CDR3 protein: ASRPMGTLEAF

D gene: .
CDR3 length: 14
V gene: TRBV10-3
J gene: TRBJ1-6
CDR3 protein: AISEPRGGDNSPLH

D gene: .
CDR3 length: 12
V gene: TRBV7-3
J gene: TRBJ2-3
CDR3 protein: ASSLTGGTDTQY

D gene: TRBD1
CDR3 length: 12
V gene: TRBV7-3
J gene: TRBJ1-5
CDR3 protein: ASSVTGGDQPQH

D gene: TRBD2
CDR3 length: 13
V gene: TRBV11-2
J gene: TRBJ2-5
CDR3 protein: ASSFSGGAGETQY

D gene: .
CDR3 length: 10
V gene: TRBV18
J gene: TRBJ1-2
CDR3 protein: ASSPPDYGYT

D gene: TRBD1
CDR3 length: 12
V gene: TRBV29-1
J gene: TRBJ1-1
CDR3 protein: SVSYRGLNTEAF

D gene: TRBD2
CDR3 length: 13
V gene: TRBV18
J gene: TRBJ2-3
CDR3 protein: ASSMAGGLTDTQY

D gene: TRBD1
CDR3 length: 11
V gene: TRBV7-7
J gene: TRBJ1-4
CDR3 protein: ASSQDRVGKLF

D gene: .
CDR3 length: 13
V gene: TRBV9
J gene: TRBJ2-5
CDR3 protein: ASSGRGAYQETQY

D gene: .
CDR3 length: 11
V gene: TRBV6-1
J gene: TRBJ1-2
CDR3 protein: ASSEAGGYGYT